The clone carrying this T cell receptor (beta chain) was seen only a few times. This sample is drawn from a study of blood T cell repertoires in COVID-19. Across the study: Sample material is recorded as cDNA or gDNA derived from T cells, B-cell-depleted T cells, or PBMCs.

Trimming cost V 3 bases and J 0 bases, with 15 bases left between them. Germline values: CDR1 SGHDN, CDR2 FVKESK. The CDR3 consists of 18 residues. Sequencing used immunoSEQ multiplex PCR; TCRdb keeps in-frame clones, though not all of them. The sample has roughly 250,000 clones; approximately 85% are singletons. The J gene is TRBJ1-6, the V gene TRBV14, with a weak D call TRBD1 (6 bases). The origin of this receptor is a woman aged 60-75 years with active or convalescent COVID-19. The sample taken for sequencing was peripheral blood. The CDR3 is CASSQSWGLASYNSPLHF. CDR3 nucleotide sequence: TGTGCCAGCAGCCAGTCCTGGGGGCTAGCCTCCTATAATTCACCCCTCCACTTT.